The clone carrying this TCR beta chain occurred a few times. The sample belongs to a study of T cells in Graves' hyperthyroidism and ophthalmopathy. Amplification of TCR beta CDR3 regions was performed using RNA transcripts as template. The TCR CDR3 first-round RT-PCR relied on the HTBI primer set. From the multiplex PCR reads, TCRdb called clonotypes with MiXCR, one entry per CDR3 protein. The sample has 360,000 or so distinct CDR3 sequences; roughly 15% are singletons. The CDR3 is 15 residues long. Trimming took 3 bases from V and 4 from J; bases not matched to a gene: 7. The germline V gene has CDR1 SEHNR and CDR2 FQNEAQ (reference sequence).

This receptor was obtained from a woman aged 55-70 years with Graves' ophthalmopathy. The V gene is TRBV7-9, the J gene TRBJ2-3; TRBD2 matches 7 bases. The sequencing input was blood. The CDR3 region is CASSLTSGGADTQYF. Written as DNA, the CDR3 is TGTGCCAGCAGCTTGACATCTGGGGGGGCAGATACGCAGTATTTT. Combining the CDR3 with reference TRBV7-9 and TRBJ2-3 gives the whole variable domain DTGVSQNPRHKITKRGQNVTFRCDPISEHNRLYWYRQTLGQGPEFLTYFQNEAQLEKSRLLSDRFSAERPKGSFSTLEIQRTEQGDSAMYLCASSLTSGGADTQYFGPGTRLTVL.